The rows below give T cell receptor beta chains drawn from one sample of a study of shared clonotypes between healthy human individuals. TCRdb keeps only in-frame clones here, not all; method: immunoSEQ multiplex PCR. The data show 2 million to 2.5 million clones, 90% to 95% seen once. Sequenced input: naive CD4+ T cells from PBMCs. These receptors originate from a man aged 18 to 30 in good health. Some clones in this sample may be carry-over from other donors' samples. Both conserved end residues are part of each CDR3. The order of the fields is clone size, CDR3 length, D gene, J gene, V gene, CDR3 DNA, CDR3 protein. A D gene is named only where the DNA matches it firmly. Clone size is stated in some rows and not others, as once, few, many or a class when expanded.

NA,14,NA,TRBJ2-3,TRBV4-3,TGCGCCAGCAGCCCCGGCCCCCGCACAGATACGCAGTATTTT,CASSPGPRTDTQYF
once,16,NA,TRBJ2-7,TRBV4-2,TGTGCCAGCAGCCAAGAATGGGCCAGGGTGACAGGCGAGCAGTACTTC,CASSQEWARVTGEQYF
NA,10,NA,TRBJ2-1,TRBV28,TGTGCCAGCGGCCGACGGGAGCAGTTCTTC,CASGRREQFF
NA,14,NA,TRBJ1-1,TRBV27,TGTGCCAGCAGTTTATACTCAGGGAGAACTGAAGCTTTCTTT,CASSLYSGRTEAFF
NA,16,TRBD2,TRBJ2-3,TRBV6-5,TGTGCCAGCAGTTATTTCGGGACTAGCGGGAGTGATACGCAGTATTTT,CASSYFGTSGSDTQYF
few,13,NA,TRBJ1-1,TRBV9,TGTGCCAGCAGCGTGTCCCCGAACGCTGAAGCTTTCTTT,CASSVSPNAEAFF
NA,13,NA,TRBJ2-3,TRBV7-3,TGTGCCAGCAGCTTAACGGACCGTGATACGCAGTATTTT,CASSLTDRDTQYF
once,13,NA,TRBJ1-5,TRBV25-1,TGTGCCAGCAGTTCGCCTCGAGGACAGCCCCAGCATTTT,CASSSPRGQPQHF
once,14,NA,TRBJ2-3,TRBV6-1,TGTGCCAGCAGTGAAAAACAGATCACAGATACGCAGTATTTT,CASSEKQITDTQYF
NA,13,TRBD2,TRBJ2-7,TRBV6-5,TGTGCCAGCAGCTCCCCCCGTTTGGGACTAGCCGACTTC,CASSSPRLGLADF
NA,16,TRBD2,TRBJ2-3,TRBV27,TGTGCCAGCAGTCTCCCGGGACTAGCGGGAGGAGATACGCAGTATTTT,CASSLPGLAGGDTQYF
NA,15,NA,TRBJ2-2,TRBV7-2,TGTGCCAGCAGCTTAGAATCCCAGAACACCGGGGAGCTGTTTTTT,CASSLESQNTGELFF
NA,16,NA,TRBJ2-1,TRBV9,TGTGCCAGCAGCGTAGTGACGCGGAGCTCCTACAATGAGCAGTTCTTC,CASSVVTRSSYNEQFF
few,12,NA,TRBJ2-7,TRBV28,TGTGCCAGCAGCTCAGGGTCCTACGAGCAGTACTTC,CASSSGSYEQYF
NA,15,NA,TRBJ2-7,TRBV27,TGTGCCAGCAGTTTCGAGGGGGGTCTTCTGAACGAGCAGTACTTC,CASSFEGGLLNEQYF
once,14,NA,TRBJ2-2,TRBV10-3,TGTGCCATCAGTGAAAGCATGCCCACCGGGGAGCTGTTTTTT,CAISESMPTGELFF
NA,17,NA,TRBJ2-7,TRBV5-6,TGTGCCAGCAGCTTGAGAACGATTGGAGGGAGCTCCTACGAGCAGTACTTC,CASSLRTIGGSSYEQYF
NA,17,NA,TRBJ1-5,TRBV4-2,TGTGCCAGCAGCCAAGGGCGCGTGGGCGCCGGCAATCAGCCCCAGCATTTT,CASSQGRVGAGNQPQHF
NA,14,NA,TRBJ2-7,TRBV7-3,TGTGCCAGCAGCCCGCCCGGACACATCTACGAGCAGTACTTC,CASSPPGHIYEQYF
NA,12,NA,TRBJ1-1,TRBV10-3,TGTGCCACCGGGACTCTGAACACTGAAGCTTTCTTT,CATGTLNTEAFF
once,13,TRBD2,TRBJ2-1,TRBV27,TGTGCCAGCAAACGGCTAGCGGGAGGCGAGCAGTTCTTC,CASKRLAGGEQFF
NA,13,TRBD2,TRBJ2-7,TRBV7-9,TGTGCCAGCAAGGCTAGCGGGAGCTACGAGCAGTACTTC,CASKASGSYEQYF
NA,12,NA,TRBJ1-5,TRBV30,TGTGCCGCCCGGATCGAAGATCAGCCCCAGCATTTT,CAARIEDQPQHF
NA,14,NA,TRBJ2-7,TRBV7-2,TGTGCCAGCAGCTTCCCCGGGCCCTACTACGAGCAGTACTTC,CASSFPGPYYEQYF
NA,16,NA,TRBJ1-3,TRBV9,TGTGCCAGCAGCGTATTAGCAGGGGTCCGAGGAAACACCATATATTTT,CASSVLAGVRGNTIYF
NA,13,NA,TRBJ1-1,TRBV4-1,TGCGCCAGCAGCCAACCGGGACGGGCTGAAGCTTTCTTT,CASSQPGRAEAFF
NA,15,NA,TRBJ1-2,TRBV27,TGTGCCAGCAGTTCCCTCGGAAAGGGTAACTATGGCTACACCTTC,CASSSLGKGNYGYTF
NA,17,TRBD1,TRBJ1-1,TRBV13,TGTGCCAGCAGAGAAACCGGGACAGGGTGGCGGAGCACTGAAGCTTTCTTT,CASRETGTGWRSTEAFF
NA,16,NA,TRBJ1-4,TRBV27,TGTGCCAGCAGACCCTTAGAAGCGGGGCGCAATGAAAAACTGTTTTTT,CASRPLEAGRNEKLFF